This T cell receptor (beta chain) was sequenced for a study of T cell changes during pregnancy in multiple sclerosis. Sequencing used immunoSEQ multiplex PCR; TCRdb keeps in-frame clones, though not all of them. The sample yields approximately 70,000 clones, around 94% seen once. Germline V CDR1 and CDR2: SGHRS, YFSETQ. V lost 5 bases and J 4 bases, leaving 12 bases between the germline ends. The CDR3 is made up of 13 amino acids. The clonotype originates from a female donor with multiple sclerosis, enrolled in a pregnancy study. Specimen: peripheral blood, collected in the third trimester of pregnancy. V usage is TRBV5-1 and J usage is TRBJ1-1, with a tentative D call TRBD1 (5 bases). This CDR3 reads CASRRVGGTEAFF. The CDR3 DNA sequence: TGCGCCAGCAGGAGGGTGGGGGGCACTGAAGCTTTCTTT.